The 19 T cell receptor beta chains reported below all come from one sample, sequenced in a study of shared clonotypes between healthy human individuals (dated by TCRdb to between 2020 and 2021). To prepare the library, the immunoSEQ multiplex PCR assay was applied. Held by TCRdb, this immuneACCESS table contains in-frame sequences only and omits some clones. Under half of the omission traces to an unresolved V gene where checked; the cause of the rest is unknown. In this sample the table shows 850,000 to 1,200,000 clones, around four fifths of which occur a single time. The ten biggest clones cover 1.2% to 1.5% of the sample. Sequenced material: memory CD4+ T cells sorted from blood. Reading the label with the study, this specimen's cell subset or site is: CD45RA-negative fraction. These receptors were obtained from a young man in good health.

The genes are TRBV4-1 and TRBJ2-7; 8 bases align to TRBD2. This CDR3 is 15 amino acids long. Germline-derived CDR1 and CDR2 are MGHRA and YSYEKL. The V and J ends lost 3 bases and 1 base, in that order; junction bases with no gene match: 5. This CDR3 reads CASSQVLAVSYEQYF. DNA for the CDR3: TGCGCCAGCAGCCAGGTACTAGCGGTTTCCTACGAGCAGTACTTC.

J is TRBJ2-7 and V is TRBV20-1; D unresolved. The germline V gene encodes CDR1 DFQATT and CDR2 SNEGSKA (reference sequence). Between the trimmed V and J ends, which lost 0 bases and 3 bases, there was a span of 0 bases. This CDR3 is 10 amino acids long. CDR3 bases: TGCAGTGCTAGAGACTACGAGCAGTACTTC. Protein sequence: CSARDYEQYF.

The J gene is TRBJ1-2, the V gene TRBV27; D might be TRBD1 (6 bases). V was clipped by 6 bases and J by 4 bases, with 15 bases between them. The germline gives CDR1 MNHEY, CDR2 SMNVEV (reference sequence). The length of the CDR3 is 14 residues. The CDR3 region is CASRHWDNRYGYTF. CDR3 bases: TGTGCCAGCAGACATTGGGACAACCGCTATGGCTACACCTTC.

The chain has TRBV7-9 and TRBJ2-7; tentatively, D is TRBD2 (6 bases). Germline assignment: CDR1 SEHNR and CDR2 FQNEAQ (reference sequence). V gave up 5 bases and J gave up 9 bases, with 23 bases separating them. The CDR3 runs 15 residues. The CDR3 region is CASSGPPPLATGQYF. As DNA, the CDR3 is TGTGCCAGCAGCGGCCCTCCCCCCCTAGCGACTGGGCAGTACTTC. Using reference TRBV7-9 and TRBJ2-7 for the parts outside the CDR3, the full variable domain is DTGVSQNPRHKITKRGQNVTFRCDPISEHNRLYWYRQTLGQGPEFLTYFQNEAQLEKSRLLSDRFSAERPKGSFSTLEIQRTEQGDSAMYLCASSGPPPLATGQYFGPGTRLTVT.

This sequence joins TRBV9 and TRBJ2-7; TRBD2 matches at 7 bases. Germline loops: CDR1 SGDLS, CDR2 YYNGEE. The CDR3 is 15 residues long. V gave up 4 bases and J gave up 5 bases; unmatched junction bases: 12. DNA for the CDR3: TGTGCCAGCAGCCCGAGACCGATAGGGAGGGACGAGCAGTACTTC. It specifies CASSPRPIGRDEQYF.

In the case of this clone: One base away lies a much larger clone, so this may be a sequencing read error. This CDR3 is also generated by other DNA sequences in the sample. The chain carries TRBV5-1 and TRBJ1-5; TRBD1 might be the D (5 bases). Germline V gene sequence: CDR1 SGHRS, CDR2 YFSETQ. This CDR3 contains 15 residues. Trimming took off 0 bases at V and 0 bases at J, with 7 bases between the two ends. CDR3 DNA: TGCGCCAGCAGCTTGGAAGGGACTAGCAATCAGCCCCAGCATTTT. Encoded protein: CASSLEGTSNQPQHF.

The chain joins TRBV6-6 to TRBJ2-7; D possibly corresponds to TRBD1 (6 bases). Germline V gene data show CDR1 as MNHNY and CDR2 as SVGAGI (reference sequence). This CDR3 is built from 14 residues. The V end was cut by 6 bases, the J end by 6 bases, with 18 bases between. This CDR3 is CASRERTARGEQYF. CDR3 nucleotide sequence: TGTGCCAGCAGGGAACGGACAGCGAGAGGCGAGCAGTACTTC.

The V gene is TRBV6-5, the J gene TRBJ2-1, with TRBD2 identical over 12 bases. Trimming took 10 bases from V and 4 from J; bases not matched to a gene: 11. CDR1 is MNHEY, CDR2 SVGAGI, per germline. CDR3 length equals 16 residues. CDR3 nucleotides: TGTGCCACAAGTTACGGTGGGACTAGCGGGTACAATGAGCAGTTCTTC. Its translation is CATSYGGTSGYNEQFF.

This CDR3 reads CASSLAVRADGYTF. CDR3 in DNA: TGTGCCAGCAGCTTGGCGGTGCGGGCAGATGGCTACACCTTC. J is TRBJ1-2 and V is TRBV5-4; D not certain. The ends were cut back, 0 bases at V and 6 bases at J, with 12 bases in the middle. CDR3 length: 14 amino acids. Germline V CDR1 and CDR2: SGHNT, YYREEE (reference sequence).

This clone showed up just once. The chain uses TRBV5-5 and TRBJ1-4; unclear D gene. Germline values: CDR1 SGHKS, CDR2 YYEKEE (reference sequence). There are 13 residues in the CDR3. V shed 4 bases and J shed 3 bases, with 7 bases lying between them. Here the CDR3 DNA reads TGTGCCAGCAGCCGATCACCTAATGAAAAACTGTTTTTT. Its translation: CASSRSPNEKLFF.

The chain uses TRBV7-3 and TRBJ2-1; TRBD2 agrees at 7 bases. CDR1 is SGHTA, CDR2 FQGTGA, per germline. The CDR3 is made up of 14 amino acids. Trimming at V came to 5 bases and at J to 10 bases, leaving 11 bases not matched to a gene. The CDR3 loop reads CASSTGLGGAEQFF. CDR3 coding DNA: TGTGCCAGCAGCACAGGACTAGGCGGGGCCGAGCAGTTCTTC.

Here the CDR3 reads CASSFGQRETQYF. CDR3 nucleotide sequence: TGCGCCAGCAGCTTTGGACAGCGGGAGACCCAGTACTTC. J is TRBJ2-5 and V is TRBV5-1; possibly TRBD1 for D (6 bases). CDR1 SGHRS and CDR2 YFSETQ come from the germline V gene. This CDR3 is 13 amino acids long. V lost 2 bases and J 5 bases, leaving 10 bases between the germline ends.

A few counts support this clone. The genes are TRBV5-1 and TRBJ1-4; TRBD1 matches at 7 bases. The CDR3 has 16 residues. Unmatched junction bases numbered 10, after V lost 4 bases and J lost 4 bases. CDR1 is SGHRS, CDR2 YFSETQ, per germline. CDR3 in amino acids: CASSPQGLVGNEKLFF. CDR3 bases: TGCGCCAGCAGCCCACAGGGGTTGGTCGGTAATGAAAAACTGTTTTTT.

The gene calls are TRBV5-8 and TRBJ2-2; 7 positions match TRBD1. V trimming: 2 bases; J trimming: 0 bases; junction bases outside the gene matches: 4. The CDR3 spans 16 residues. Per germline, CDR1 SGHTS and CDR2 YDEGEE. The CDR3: CASSFAGTANTGELFF. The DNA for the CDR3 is TGTGCCAGCAGCTTCGCCGGGACAGCGAACACCGGGGAGCTGTTTTTT.

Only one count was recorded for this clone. Written as DNA, the CDR3 is TGTGCCAGCAGCACCACAGGTAATAACGTCCACGAGCAGTACTTC. It codes for CASSTTGNNVHEQYF. The chain links TRBV7-2 to TRBJ2-7, with D possibly matching TRBD1 (5 bases). The CDR3 extends over 15 amino acids. The germline V gene has CDR1 SGHTA and CDR2 FQGNSA. The germline V and J ends were trimmed by 5 bases and 5 bases, with 19 bases remaining between them.

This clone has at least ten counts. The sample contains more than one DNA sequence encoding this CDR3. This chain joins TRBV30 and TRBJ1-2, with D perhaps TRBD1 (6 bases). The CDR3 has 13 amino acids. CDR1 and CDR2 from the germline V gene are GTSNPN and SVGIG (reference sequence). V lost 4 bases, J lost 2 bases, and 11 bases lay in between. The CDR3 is CAWTIGGNYGYTF. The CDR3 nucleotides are TGTGCCTGGACTATAGGGGGGAACTATGGCTACACCTTC.

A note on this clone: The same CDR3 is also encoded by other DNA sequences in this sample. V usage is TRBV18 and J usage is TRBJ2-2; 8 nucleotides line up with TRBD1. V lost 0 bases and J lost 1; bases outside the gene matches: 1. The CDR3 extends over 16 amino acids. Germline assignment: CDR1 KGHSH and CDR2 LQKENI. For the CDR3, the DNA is TGTGCCAGCTCACCACCTACAGGGGGGAACACCGGGGAGCTGTTTTTT. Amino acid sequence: CASSPPTGGNTGELFF. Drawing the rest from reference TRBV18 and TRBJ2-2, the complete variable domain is NAGVMQNPRHLVRRRGQEARLRCSPMKGHSHVYWYRQLPEEGLKFMVYLQKENIIDESGMPKERFSAEFPKEGPSILRIQQVVRGDSAAYFCASSPPTGGNTGELFFGEGSRLTVL.

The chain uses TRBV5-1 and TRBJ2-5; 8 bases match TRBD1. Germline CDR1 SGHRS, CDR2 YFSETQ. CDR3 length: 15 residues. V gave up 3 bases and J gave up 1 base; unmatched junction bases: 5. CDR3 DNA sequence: TGCGCCAGCAGCTCCCTTCAGGGGGCCCAAGAGACCCAGTACTTC. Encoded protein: CASSSLQGAQETQYF.

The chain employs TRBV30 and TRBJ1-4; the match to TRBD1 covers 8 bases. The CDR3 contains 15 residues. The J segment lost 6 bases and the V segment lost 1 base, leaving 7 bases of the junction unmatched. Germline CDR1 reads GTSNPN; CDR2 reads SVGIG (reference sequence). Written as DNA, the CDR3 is TGTGCCTGGAGTGCGACAGGGGTGACATATGAAAAACTGTTTTTT. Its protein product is CAWSATGVTYEKLFF.